This record concerns one TCR beta chain sequence. The sample has other DNA sequences that encode this CDR3 too. Only in-frame clones appear in the TCRdb table, and some are missing; sequencing was by immunoSEQ multiplex PCR. The repertoire holds some 200,000 clones, with roughly 80% as singletons. This sample is drawn from a study of blood T cell repertoires in COVID-19. V lost 6 bases and J lost 2; bases outside the gene matches: 0. The germline CDR1 and CDR2 sequences are SQVTM and ANQGSEA. The CDR3 totals 11 residues. The V gene is TRBV29-1, the J gene TRBJ2-7; 8 positions agree with TRBD2. The sequence was obtained from a man aged 40-50 years who had recovered from COVID-19. Specimen: PBMCs or T cells enriched from blood (not recorded which). CDR3 coding DNA: TGCAGCGTCGGGGGGGCCTACGAGCAGTACTTC. It yields the protein CSVGGAYEQYF.